These T cell receptor beta chains were read from a single sample in a study of blood T cell repertoires in COVID-19. The protocol was immunoSEQ multiplex PCR, while the TCRdb copy is restricted to in-frame clones and leaves out a portion. The sample records 95,000 to 150,000 clones, approximately 74% being singletons. The sample taken for sequencing was peripheral blood. These receptor sequences come from an elderly man with COVID-19, enrolled during active disease. Both conserved end residues are part of each CDR3. A D gene is named only where the DNA matches it firmly. Clone size is given for some rows only: seen once, a few or many times, or a class if the clone is expanded.

>TRBV19|.|TRBJ2-1|.
TGTGCCAGCCGTAGCGGCACCTACAATGAGCAGTTCTTC
CASRSGTYNEQFF
>TRBV3-1/TRBV3-2|few|TRBJ1-6|.
TGTGCCAGCAGCCAAGGAGGCGGGAGGGACTCACCCCTCCACTTT
CASSQGGGRDSPLHF
>TRBV19|.|TRBJ2-5|.
TGTGCCAGTAGTATCCGAGAGACCCAGTACTTC
CASSIRETQYF
>TRBV5-6|.|TRBJ1-2|TRBD1
TGTGCCAGCAGCAACCTAGGGACAGGCACAAACTATGGCTACACCTTC
CASSNLGTGTNYGYTF
>TRBV10-3|.|TRBJ2-7|.
TGTGCCATCAGTGAGTCCAGGGAGGCCTACGAGCAGTACTTC
CAISESREAYEQYF
>TRBV2|.|TRBJ1-2|.
TGTGCCAGCAGTGAAGGGCCTAACTATGGCTACACCTTC
CASSEGPNYGYTF
>TRBV5-1|.|TRBJ1-3|.
TGCGCCAGCAGCTTGGGGAGTGTGGGTGGAAACACCATATATTTT
CASSLGSVGGNTIYF
>TRBV29-1|.|TRBJ2-1|.
TGCAGCGTTTACCTTTCCGGGACTGGAACTTCGGAGCAGTTCTTC
CSVYLSGTGTSEQFF
>TRBV29-1|once|TRBJ1-1|TRBD1
TGCAGCGTTGGGGAACAGGGGAGGCTGGTTAACACTGAAGCTTTCTTT
CSVGEQGRLVNTEAFF
>TRBV19|.|TRBJ2-1|TRBD2
TGTGCCAGTAGTATGCAGGGACTAGCGGGCCTCAATGAGCAGTTCTTC
CASSMQGLAGLNEQFF
>TRBV5-8|.|TRBJ2-3|.
TGTGCCAGCAGTCACAGGGCCCTGTGGGATACGCAGTATTTT
CASSHRALWDTQYF
>TRBV19|.|TRBJ2-6|TRBD1
TGTGCCAGTACCGCCGGGACAGGGTTCTCTGGGGCCAACGTCCTGACTTTC
CASTAGTGFSGANVLTF
>TRBV28|.|TRBJ2-1|TRBD2
TGTGCCAGCAGTGAAGGGGGACTAGCGGGAGGTAGCGATGAGCAGTTCTTC
CASSEGGLAGGSDEQFF
>TRBV19|.|TRBJ1-3|.
TGTGCCAGTAGGGACGACAGCTCTGGAAACACCATATATTTT
CASRDDSSGNTIYF
>TRBV11-3|.|TRBJ2-5|.
TGTGCCAGCAGCTTAGGTGGGACCGGGGGAGAGACCCAGTACTTC
CASSLGGTGGETQYF
>TRBV11-3|.|TRBJ2-5|.
TGTGCCAGCAGCTTAGGGGGAGTGTCCCAAGAGACCCAGTACTTC
CASSLGGVSQETQYF
>TRBV19|few|TRBJ2-5|TRBD2
TGTGCCAGTAGTATCTCGTCTAGCGGGAGCAAGGAGACCCAGTACTTC
CASSISSSGSKETQYF
>TRBV7-2|.|TRBJ1-6|.
TGTGCCAGCAGCTTAAAAACCCCGGGTAGCTCCTATAATTCACCCCTCCACTTT
CASSLKTPGSSYNSPLHF
>TRBV3-1/TRBV3-2|once|TRBJ1-6|.
TGTGCCAGCAGCCAAAACGGGGATAAATCCCTCCACTTT
CASSQNGDKSLHF
>TRBV28|.|TRBJ1-5|TRBD1
TGTGCCAGCAGTCGGGACAGGTGGGCTTTGGGGGGCAATCAGCCCCAGCATTTT
CASSRDRWALGGNQPQHF